This TCR beta chain is drawn from a study of T cell responses to AZD1222 COVID-19 vaccine. Turning to the study itself: Samples with a second dose at about 4 or about 12 weeks were pooled together. General observations from the study: A rise in Spike-specific TCR breadth and depth followed two AZD1222 doses. Possibly, clonal diversity was underestimated; donors were largely white British and included more females. Sampling that yielded the repertoires occurred only after the peak T cell response.

Trimming pared 3 bases from V and 0 bases from J, leaving 5 bases between. The CDR3 consists of 13 residues. Profiled with immunoSEQ multiplex PCR; TCRdb holds only in-frame clones, not every one. The table lists around 120,000 clones, around 94% of them singletons, with roughly 2.2% in the top ten. The sample holds a few counts of this clone. Its specificity is unknown. The same CDR3 is also encoded by other DNA sequences in this sample. The sequencing here drew on peripheral blood, taken on day 0 of AZD1222 vaccination. The gene calls are TRBV12-3 or TRBV12-4 and TRBJ1-1; D not resolved. The source of this sequence is an adult in good health. DNA for the CDR3: TGTGCCAGCAGTTTCTCGGTGAACACTGAAGCTTTCTTT. Amino acid sequence: CASSFSVNTEAFF.